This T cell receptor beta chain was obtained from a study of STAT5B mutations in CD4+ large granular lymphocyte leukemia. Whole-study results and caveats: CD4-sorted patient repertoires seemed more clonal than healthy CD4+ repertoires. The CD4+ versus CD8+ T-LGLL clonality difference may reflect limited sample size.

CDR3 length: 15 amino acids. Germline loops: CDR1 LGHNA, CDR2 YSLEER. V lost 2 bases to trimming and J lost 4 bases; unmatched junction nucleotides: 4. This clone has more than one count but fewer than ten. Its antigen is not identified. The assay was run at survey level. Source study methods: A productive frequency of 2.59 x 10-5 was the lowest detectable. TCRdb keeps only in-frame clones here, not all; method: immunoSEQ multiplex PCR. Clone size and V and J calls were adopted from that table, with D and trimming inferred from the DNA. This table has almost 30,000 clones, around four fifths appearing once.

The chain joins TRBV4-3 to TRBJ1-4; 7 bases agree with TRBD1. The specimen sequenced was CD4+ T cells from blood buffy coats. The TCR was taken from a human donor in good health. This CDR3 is CASSQYRGDNEKLFF. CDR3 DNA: TGCGCCAGCAGCCAATACAGGGGAGATAATGAAAAACTGTTTTTT.